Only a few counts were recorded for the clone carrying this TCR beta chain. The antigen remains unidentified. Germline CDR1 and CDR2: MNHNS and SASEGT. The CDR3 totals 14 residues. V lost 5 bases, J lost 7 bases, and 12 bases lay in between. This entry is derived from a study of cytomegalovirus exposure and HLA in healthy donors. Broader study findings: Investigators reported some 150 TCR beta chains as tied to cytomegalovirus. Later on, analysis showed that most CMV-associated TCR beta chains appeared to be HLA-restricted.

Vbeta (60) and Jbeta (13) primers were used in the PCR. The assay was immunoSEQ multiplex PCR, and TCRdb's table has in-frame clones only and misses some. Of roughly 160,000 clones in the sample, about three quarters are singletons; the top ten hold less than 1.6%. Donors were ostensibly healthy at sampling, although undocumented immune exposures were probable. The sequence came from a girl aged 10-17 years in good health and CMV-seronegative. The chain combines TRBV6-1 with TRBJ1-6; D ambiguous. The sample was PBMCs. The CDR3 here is CASSRTRGNSPLHF. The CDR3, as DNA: TGTGCCAGCAGTCGGACCAGAGGGAATTCACCCCTCCACTTT.